Below are 21 T cell receptor beta chains sequenced from a single sample in a study of response to subunit inactivated influenza vaccine. TCRdb passed the RT-PCR reads through MiXCR, listing each CDR3 protein once. This table has more than 400,000 distinct CDR3 sequences, around 7.9% appearing once. Sequencing was performed on PBMCs from blood, taken less than 25 months after vaccination. The source is a man aged 45 to 70 who received an inactivated influenza vaccine.

There are a few counts of this clonotype. This chain joins TRBV29-1 and TRBJ2-7; 8 bases align to TRBD1. J gave up 5 bases and V 6 bases, and 9 bases lay outside the gene matches. The CDR3 sequence is 13 residues long. Germline CDR1 is SQVTM and CDR2 is ANQGSEA. This chain's CDR3 is CSVIGTGGHEQYF. CDR3 sequence (DNA): TGCAGCGTAATTGGGACAGGTGGCCACGAGCAGTACTTC.

This clonotype has ten or more counts. This CDR3 is CAISEPKGTYEQYF. CDR3 sequence (DNA): TGTGCCATCAGTGAGCCGAAGGGAACTTACGAGCAGTACTTC. The chain is built from TRBV10-3 and TRBJ2-7; D not resolved. The CDR3 extends over 14 amino acids. Trimming removed 2 bases from V and 4 bases from J, with 12 bases in between. Germline lookup yields CDR1 ENHRY and CDR2 SYGVKD.

The table lists this clonotype with a few counts. The J gene is TRBJ2-5, the V gene TRBV4-1, with D possibly being TRBD2 (5 bases). The CDR3 is 16 amino acids. The V gene's germline CDR1 is MGHRA and CDR2 YSYEKL. V was trimmed by 0 bases and J by 4 bases, leaving 15 bases between them. Written as DNA, the CDR3 is TGCGCCAGCAGCCAAGAGGGTCTAGCAGGATCAGAGACCCAGTACTTC. This translates into CASSQEGLAGSETQYF.

The chain joins TRBV27 to TRBJ2-1; possibly TRBD1 or TRBD2 for D (5 bases each). V lost 2 bases and J 4 bases, leaving 15 bases between the germline ends. This CDR3 is 16 amino acids long. CDR1 MNHEY and CDR2 SMNVEV come from the germline V gene (reference sequence). CDR3 region: CASSLRPGTLYNEQFF. DNA for the CDR3: TGTGCCAGCAGTTTAAGGCCCGGGACGCTATACAATGAGCAGTTCTTC.

At least ten counts were recorded for this clonotype. The CDR3 bases are TGTGCCAGCAGCTTAGCGGGGACAGGCGGCACTGAAGCTTTCTTT. Translation: CASSLAGTGGTEAFF. The chain has TRBV7-8 and TRBJ1-1; 8 bases are shared with TRBD1. The germline V gene encodes CDR1 SGHVS and CDR2 FQNEAQ. The CDR3 spans 15 residues. The junction had 4 bases not matched to a gene; V was cut back by 0 bases and J by 4 bases.

The rearrangement uses TRBV12-3 or TRBV12-4 and TRBJ2-3; TRBD2 matches at 11 bases. This CDR3 region has 15 residues. Trimming cost V 5 bases and J 8 bases; bases outside gene matches: 9. This CDR3 is CASSPNSGGAATQYF. The CDR3 DNA follows: TGTGCCAGCAGTCCCAATAGCGGGGGGGCCGCTACGCAGTATTTT.

This clonotype was detected only a few times. V is TRBV29-1 and J is TRBJ2-7; 10 bases agree with TRBD2. Germline-derived CDR1 and CDR2 are SQVTM and ANQGSEA. The CDR3 runs to 16 residues. Trimming removed 8 bases from V and 4 bases from J; junction bases left unmatched: 17. The CDR3 region is CSIRRASGRAGYEQYF. The CDR3 DNA reads TGCAGCATCCGGAGGGCCAGCGGGAGGGCCGGGTACGAGCAGTACTTC.

V gene TRBV20-1 combines with J gene TRBJ2-5; TRBD1 matches 7 bases. This CDR3 comprises 13 residues. V lost 4 bases and J lost 3; bases outside the gene matches: 5. Germline-derived CDR1 and CDR2 are DFQATT and SNEGSKA (reference sequence). CDR3 residues: CSATADRKETQYF. CDR3 DNA sequence: TGCAGTGCTACAGCGGACAGGAAAGAGACCCAGTACTTC.

The table lists this clonotype with a few counts. The chain joins TRBV7-9 to TRBJ1-4; TRBD1 aligns across 10 bases. Germline lookup yields CDR1 SEHNR and CDR2 FQNEAQ (reference sequence). With 3 bases clipped from V and 7 bases from J, the junction kept 8 bases outside the gene matches. The CDR3 sequence is 16 residues long. CDR3 DNA sequence: TGTGCCAGCAGCTTCTACCGGGACAGGGGTGGTGAAAAACTGTTTTTT. Translating it yields CASSFYRDRGGEKLFF.

This clonotype was counted between two and nine times. The chain employs TRBV10-3 and TRBJ2-2, with TRBD1 matching 10 bases. V trimming: 4 bases; J trimming: 8 bases; junction bases outside the gene matches: 10. This CDR3 spans 16 amino acids. Germline CDR1 and CDR2: ENHRY and SYGVKD. The CDR3 spells CAISARDRGATGELFF. For the CDR3, the DNA is TGTGCCATCAGTGCCCGGGACAGGGGAGCCACAGGGGAGCTGTTTTTT.

This clonotype was seen a handful of times. The genes are TRBV20-1 and TRBJ2-5; 11 nucleotides match TRBD2. The CDR3 contains 14 residues. Trimming took 3 bases from V and 3 from J; bases not matched to a gene: 3. Germline values: CDR1 DFQATT, CDR2 SNEGSKA (reference sequence). CDR3 bases: TGCAGTGCTAGTCTACTAGCGGGGGAAGAGACCCAGTACTTC. This codes for CSASLLAGEETQYF.

The genes are TRBV12-3 or TRBV12-4 and TRBJ1-2, with TRBD1 matching 7 bases. The CDR3 sequence is 16 residues long. Germline trimming cut 5 bases from V and 3 bases from J; bases unmatched to any gene: 12. Here the CDR3 reads CASSNEQGSSYYGYTF. The CDR3, as DNA: TGTGCCAGCAGTAATGAACAGGGGTCGTCTTACTATGGCTACACCTTC.

This clonotype was seen a few times. The V gene is TRBV9, the J gene TRBJ2-1, with D perhaps matching TRBD2 (6 bases). Germline V gives CDR1 SGDLS, CDR2 YYNGEE. The CDR3 loop spans 13 amino acids. V lost 4 bases and J 9 bases, leaving 14 bases between the germline ends. CDR3: CASSPEGLGEQFF. The CDR3 DNA sequence: TGTGCCAGCAGCCCCGAGGGACTCGGTGAGCAGTTCTTC.

The chain joins TRBV10-3 to TRBJ1-1, with D possibly being TRBD1 (5 bases). CDR3 length: 14 residues. V dropped 6 bases and J dropped 5 bases, with 16 bases sitting between them. Germline V gene lookup returns CDR1 ENHRY and CDR2 SYGVKD. CDR3 in amino acids: CAIRPGRAGTEAFF. In DNA form, the CDR3 reads TGTGCCATCAGACCGGGACGGGCCGGGACTGAAGCTTTCTTT.

This chain joins TRBV12-3 or TRBV12-4 and TRBJ2-7; D is possibly TRBD2 (5 bases). The length of the CDR3 is 15 residues. Trimming took 4 bases from V and 2 from J, leaving 15 bases between them. CDR3 DNA sequence: TGTGCCAGCAGTTCCTCGGCCAGCGGCCCCTACGAGCAGTACTTC. Encoded protein: CASSSSASGPYEQYF.

This clonotype showed up many times. This sequence joins TRBV7-8 and TRBJ2-3; 7 nucleotides match TRBD2. Germline trimming cut 8 bases from V and 4 bases from J; bases unmatched to any gene: 15. CDR1 and CDR2 from the germline V gene are SGHVS and FQNEAQ. The CDR3 has 16 residues. The CDR3 region has the DNA TGTGCCAGCTACACCAGGGCTGCGGGAGAGGCAGATACGCAGTATTTT. Its protein is CASYTRAAGEADTQYF.

The rearrangement uses TRBV5-1 and TRBJ2-5, with D tentatively TRBD1 (6 bases). Germline CDR1 reads SGHRS; CDR2 reads YFSETQ. Between the trimmed V and J ends, which lost 3 bases and 5 bases, there was a span of 20 bases. The CDR3 extends over 16 amino acids. CDR3 bases: TGCGCCAGCAGCTCGGGACAACAGGGCATCGGGGAGACCCAGTACTTC. Translating gives CASSSGQQGIGETQYF.

The V gene is TRBV24-1, the J gene TRBJ2-2; D uncertain. This CDR3 has 12 amino acids. The germline V and J ends were trimmed by 5 bases and 5 bases, with 5 bases remaining between them. Germline V gives CDR1 KGHDR, CDR2 SFDVKD. CDR3 DNA sequence: TGTGCCACCAGTGTCCCGACCGGGGAGCTGTTTTTT. Translating gives CATSVPTGELFF.

The V and J genes are TRBV7-2 and TRBJ2-7, with 8 bases fitting TRBD1. CDR1 and CDR2 from the germline V gene are SGHTA and FQGNSA. This CDR3 has 13 amino acids. V gave up 3 bases and J gave up 6 bases; unmatched junction bases: 4. CDR3 sequence reads: CASSLDRVAEQYF. The CDR3 DNA sequence: TGTGCCAGCAGCTTGGACAGGGTTGCCGAGCAGTACTTC.

This clonotype was seen at least ten times. The V call is TRBV12-3 or TRBV12-4, the J call TRBJ2-1; D ambiguous. This CDR3 region has 13 residues. Trimming removed 0 bases from V and 5 bases from J, with 5 bases in between. Here the CDR3 DNA reads TGTGCCAGCAGTTTAGCTGGCCACAATGAGCAGTTCTTC. Its protein product is CASSLAGHNEQFF.

This clonotype was detected many times. CDR3 amino acids: CASRRTVNTEAFF. The DNA of the CDR3 is TGTGCCAGCAGGCGGACGGTAAACACTGAAGCTTTCTTT. The V gene is TRBV12-3 or TRBV12-4, the J gene TRBJ1-1; D is undetermined. The CDR3 runs 13 residues. Trimming removed 6 bases at V and 2 bases at J, with 10 bases between.